A selection of T cell receptor beta chains follows, all from one sample in a study of blood T cell repertoires in COVID-19. The protocol was immunoSEQ multiplex PCR, while the TCRdb copy is restricted to in-frame clones and leaves out a portion. The sample has about 150,000 clones; around 84% are singletons. Sequencing was done on a sample of PBMCs or T cells enriched from blood (not recorded which). The source is a man in his forties or fifties who had recovered from COVID-19. CDR3s include the opening cysteine and the closing phenylalanine or tryptophan. D genes are given only for firm matches. Rows give clone size only sometimes, using once, few, many, or a class for an expanded clone.

.,TRBV25-1,TRBD1,TRBJ2-3,CASSAWDRGFSYF,TGTGCCAGCAGTGCATGGGACAGGGGGTTTTCGTATTTT
.,TRBV29-1,.,TRBJ1-3,CSVSLRSSGNTIYF,TGCAGCGTCTCCTTGCGGAGCTCTGGAAACACCATATATTTT
.,TRBV19,.,TRBJ1-1,CASSATGTEEAFF,TGTGCCAGTAGTGCCACCGGGACTGAGGAAGCTTTCTTT
.,TRBV18,TRBD1,TRBJ2-7,CASRDRVGDEQYF,TGTGCCAGCCGTGACAGGGTGGGCGACGAGCAGTACTTC
.,TRBV11-2,TRBD1,TRBJ1-1,CASSSQGANTEAFF,TGTGCCAGCAGCTCGCAGGGGGCGAACACTGAAGCTTTCTTT
.,TRBV30,.,TRBJ1-2,CAWSEDTPSYGYTF,TGTGCCTGGAGTGAGGACACTCCGAGCTATGGCTACACCTTC
.,TRBV5-8,.,TRBJ1-5,CASSLVTGVENQPQHF,TGTGCCAGCAGCTTGGTAACCGGGGTTGAGAATCAGCCCCAGCATTTT
.,TRBV6-5,.,TRBJ1-5,CASSYAGVGGGQPQHF,TGTGCCAGCAGTTACGCGGGGGTTGGGGGTGGTCAGCCCCAGCATTTT
.,TRBV11-1,TRBD2,TRBJ2-1,CASSFRGRGSYNEQFF,TGTGCCAGCAGCTTCCGAGGGAGGGGATCCTACAATGAGCAGTTCTTC
.,TRBV6-6,.,TRBJ1-2,CASSFYRAGYTF,TGTGCCAGCAGTTTTTACAGGGCGGGCTACACCTTC
.,TRBV6-5,.,TRBJ2-3,CASSYSRGSRTDTQYF,TGTGCCAGCAGTTACTCCCGAGGCAGTCGCACAGATACGCAGTATTTT
.,TRBV12-3/TRBV12-4,.,TRBJ2-3,CASTTEDTDTQYF,TGTGCCAGCACGACAGAAGACACAGATACGCAGTATTTT
.,TRBV29-1,.,TRBJ2-7,CSVEVDESYEQYF,TGCAGCGTTGAGGTAGATGAATCCTACGAGCAGTACTTC
.,TRBV5-6,TRBD1,TRBJ2-7,CASSSPGQMTYEQYF,TGTGCCAGCAGCTCACCGGGACAGATGACCTACGAGCAGTACTTC
.,TRBV30,.,TRBJ1-6,CAWVGSSYNSPLHF,TGTGCCTGGGTAGGGAGCTCCTATAATTCACCCCTCCACTTT
.,TRBV2,.,TRBJ2-7,CASSATRPGEQYF,TGTGCCAGCAGTGCAACTAGGCCGGGGGAGCAGTACTTC
many,TRBV7-2,TRBD2,TRBJ2-5,CASRGTSMETQYF,TGTGCCAGCAGGGGGACTAGCATGGAGACCCAGTACTTC
.,TRBV7-9,.,TRBJ1-2,CASSLVASGYTF,TGTGCCAGCAGCTTAGTGGCTAGCGGCTACACCTTC
.,TRBV3-1/TRBV3-2,.,TRBJ2-5,CASSQWAGGQQETQYF,TGTGCCAGCAGCCAGTGGGCGGGGGGACAGCAAGAGACCCAGTACTTC
few,TRBV7-9,TRBD1,TRBJ1-6,CASSFPGQGNSPLHF,TGTGCCAGCAGCTTTCCGGGACAGGGTAATTCACCCCTCCACTTT
.,TRBV12-5,.,TRBJ2-6,CASGITAGANVLTF,TGTGCTAGTGGGATTACGGCTGGGGCCAACGTCCTGACTTTC
many,TRBV30,.,TRBJ2-1,CARGLGAIRGNEQFF,TGTGCCCGAGGACTAGGGGCAATCAGGGGCAATGAGCAGTTCTTC
.,TRBV5-4,.,TRBJ1-4,CASSLEDSPGKLFF,TGTGCCAGCAGCTTGGAAGACAGTCCGGGAAAACTGTTTTTT
.,TRBV7-2,TRBD1,TRBJ2-7,CASSLDRGLGYEQYF,TGTGCCAGCAGCTTAGACAGGGGGCTAGGGTACGAGCAGTACTTC
many,TRBV19,TRBD1,TRBJ1-5,CASSMATTGGEPQHF,TGTGCCAGTAGTATGGCTACGACAGGGGGGGAGCCCCAGCATTTT
once,TRBV5-1,.,TRBJ1-3,CASSLAGVSGNTIYF,TGCGCCAGCAGCTTGGCCGGGGTTAGCGGAAACACCATATATTTT
.,TRBV3-1/TRBV3-2,.,TRBJ1-1,CASGRGGNTEAFF,TGTGCCAGCGGCAGGGGTGGAAACACTGAAGCTTTCTTT
.,TRBV6-2/TRBV6-3,TRBD1,TRBJ1-5,CASSQTDRGSNQPQHF,TGTGCCAGCAGCCAAACCGACAGGGGTAGCAATCAGCCCCAGCATTTT
.,TRBV12-3/TRBV12-4,.,TRBJ1-1,CASSFPGTEAFF,TGTGCCAGCAGTTTCCCCGGGACTGAAGCTTTCTTT
.,TRBV7-9,.,TRBJ2-7,CASSPPLRAVYEQYF,TGTGCCAGCAGCCCGCCCCTGCGGGCTGTCTACGAGCAGTACTTC
few,TRBV2,TRBD1,TRBJ2-5,CASNMDRQETQYF,TGTGCCAGCAATATGGACAGGCAAGAGACCCAGTACTTC
.,TRBV2,TRBD1,TRBJ1-1,CASRPRTGAPNTEAFF,TGTGCCAGCAGGCCGCGTACAGGGGCCCCGAACACTGAAGCTTTCTTT
.,TRBV6-5,.,TRBJ2-1,CASSYKGGWNEQFF,TGTGCCAGCAGTTACAAGGGGGGGTGGAATGAGCAGTTCTTC
.,TRBV6-1,.,TRBJ2-7,CASSENRYSYEQYF,TGTGCCAGCAGTGAGAACAGGTACTCCTACGAGCAGTACTTC
.,TRBV4-2,.,TRBJ1-6,CASSQDRRNSPLHF,TGTGCCAGCAGTCAAGACCGTCGGAATTCACCCCTCCACTTT
.,TRBV24-1,.,TRBJ1-2,CASSRGNYGYTF,TGTGCCTCCTCCCGGGGGAACTATGGCTACACCTTC
.,TRBV19,.,TRBJ1-1,CASSDPRGGNTEAFF,TGTGCCAGTAGCGATCCCAGGGGTGGGAACACTGAAGCTTTCTTT